Listed here are 30 T cell receptor beta chains from one sample, sequenced in a study of cytotoxic CD8 clonotypes in ibrutinib-treated CLL. Data came from immunoSEQ multiplex PCR; TCRdb stores just in-frame clones and leaves some out. The table shows roughly 200,000 clones, with about two thirds occurring only once. Sample: PBMCs, taken after 24 months of ibrutinib treatment. Receptors were obtained from a human donor with chronic lymphocytic leukemia.

The chain carries TRBV30 and TRBJ2-1, with D possibly being TRBD1 (6 bases). The CDR3 length is 15 residues. The V gene's germline CDR1 is GTSNPN and CDR2 SVGIG (reference sequence). V lost 0 bases to trimming and J lost 9 bases, with 18 bases between them. The CDR3 spells CAWSVSGATLLEQFF. CDR3 DNA sequence: TGTGCCTGGAGTGTTTCAGGGGCCACCTTACTTGAGCAGTTCTTC.

The rearrangement joins TRBV10-2 to TRBJ1-1; D remains ambiguous. Trimming took off 6 bases at V and 1 base at J, with 6 bases between the two ends. Germline V gene data show CDR1 as WSHSY and CDR2 as SAAADI. CDR3 length: 12 amino acids. The CDR3 region has the DNA TGCGCCAGCAGACGGAGGAACACTGAAGCTTTCTTT. This sequence encodes CASRRRNTEAFF.

The V call is TRBV18, the J call TRBJ2-7, with D possibly being TRBD2 (5 bases). The CDR3 is made up of 11 amino acids. V dropped 6 bases and J dropped 5 bases, with 8 bases sitting between them. From germline, CDR1 is KGHSH and CDR2 LQKENI. CDR3 DNA sequence: TGTGCCAGCTCTACTAGTCACGAGCAGTACTTC. This gives the protein CASSTSHEQYF.

The J gene is TRBJ1-2, the V gene TRBV28, with D uncertain. This CDR3 is 14 amino acids long. The V gene's germline CDR1 is MDHEN and CDR2 SYDVKM. V lost 7 bases, J lost 8 bases, and 20 bases lay in between. CDR3 sequence: CASTVEVAFSGYTF. DNA of the CDR3: TGTGCCAGCACTGTCGAGGTCGCGTTTTCGGGCTACACCTTC.

This rearrangement joins TRBV15 to TRBJ1-1; D may be TRBD1 (6 bases). V was pared by 1 base and J by 0 bases, with 12 bases between. The CDR3 has 16 residues. Germline lookup yields CDR1 LNHNV and CDR2 YYDKDF (reference sequence). CDR3 in amino acids: CATSRGRQAVNTEAFF. In nucleotides, the CDR3 is TGTGCCACCAGCAGAGGCCGACAGGCCGTGAACACTGAAGCTTTCTTT.

V and J are TRBV15 and TRBJ1-5, with D possibly TRBD1 on 5 matching bases. In germline, CDR1 is LNHNV, CDR2 YYDKDF (reference sequence). V was shortened by 1 base and J by 0 bases, with 7 bases between the two germline ends. CDR3 length equals 15 residues. The CDR3: CATSRVGLSNQPQHF. For the CDR3, the DNA is TGTGCCACCAGCAGAGTGGGGCTTAGCAATCAGCCCCAGCATTTT.

This chain joins TRBV4-1 and TRBJ2-2, with 7 bases lining up with TRBD1. The J segment lost 5 bases and the V segment lost 2 bases, leaving 5 bases of the junction unmatched. The CDR3 length is 15 residues. Germline assignment: CDR1 MGHRA and CDR2 YSYEKL. The DNA of the CDR3 is TGCGCCAGCAGCCAAAGACAGGGCGGTACCGGGGAGCTGTTTTTT. It yields the protein CASSQRQGGTGELFF.

The chain has TRBV2 and TRBJ2-2; TRBD1 or TRBD2 may be the D gene (5 bases each). Trimming removed 4 bases from V and 5 bases from J, with 17 bases in between. The CDR3 contains 16 residues. Germline CDR1 SNHLY, CDR2 FYNNEI. This CDR3 is CASSGFGAGHTGELFF. The CDR3 region has the DNA TGTGCCAGCAGTGGTTTCGGGGCAGGACATACCGGGGAGCTGTTTTTT.

The chain combines TRBV2 with TRBJ1-1; the D gene is possibly TRBD1 (6 bases). V lost 5 bases to trimming and J lost 2 bases, with 15 bases between them. In germline, CDR1 is SNHLY, CDR2 FYNNEI. The CDR3 covers 15 residues. The CDR3 DNA sequence: TGTGCCAGCAGTCCTGACAGGCCTGGAAACACTGAAGCTTTCTTT. It encodes CASSPDRPGNTEAFF.

V usage is TRBV21-1 and J usage is TRBJ1-5; the DNA was not compared with TRBD1, the D call given in the table. TRBV21-1 is an annotated pseudogene. The CDR3 extends over 18 amino acids. CDR3: CASSKGTLYLDSNQPQHF. CDR3 bases: TGTGCCAGCAGCAAGGGGACCCTTTATCTGGACAGTAATCAGCCCCAGCATTTT.

Only a few counts were recorded for this clone. V and J are TRBV7-9 and TRBJ2-3; D perhaps matches TRBD2 (6 bases). The CDR3 extends over 12 amino acids. Germline CDR1 SEHNR, CDR2 FQNEAQ (reference sequence). The V gene lost 10 bases and the J gene lost 2 bases, with 10 bases spanning the gap. The CDR3 nucleotides read TGTGCCACCGGAGGGAACACAGATACGCAGTATTTT. The encoded protein is CATGGNTDTQYF.

V is TRBV6-5 and J is TRBJ2-7; a possible D gene is TRBD2 (5 bases). Trimming pared 5 bases from V and 2 bases from J, leaving 13 bases between. Germline V gene data show CDR1 as MNHEY and CDR2 as SVGAGI. This CDR3 comprises 14 residues. In DNA, the CDR3 is TGTGCCAGCAGTCCAGGACTCAAAACCTACGAGCAGTACTTC. Protein: CASSPGLKTYEQYF.

The V and J genes are TRBV9 and TRBJ2-5; 7 bases fit TRBD2. Trimming at V came to 0 bases and at J to 5 bases, leaving 7 bases not matched to a gene. In germline, CDR1 is SGDLS, CDR2 YYNGEE. The CDR3 covers 15 residues. The CDR3 sequence is CASSVDGGSGETQYF. The CDR3 DNA follows: TGTGCCAGCAGCGTAGACGGCGGGAGCGGGGAGACCCAGTACTTC.

This clone has a handful of counts. The chain has TRBV18 and TRBJ2-7, with TRBD1 matching over 10 bases. The CDR3 spans 14 residues. Germline V gene lookup returns CDR1 KGHSH and CDR2 LQKENI. The ends lost 3 bases at V and 4 bases at J; junction bases unmatched: 3. The CDR3 here is CASSPPGQGYEQYF. The CDR3 DNA sequence: TGTGCCAGCTCACCCCCGGGACAGGGGTACGAGCAGTACTTC.

This clone has a handful of counts. The J gene is TRBJ1-5, the V gene TRBV30; D is possibly TRBD1 (5 bases). This CDR3 is built from 14 residues. Germline loops: CDR1 GTSNPN, CDR2 SVGIG (reference sequence). The V end was cut by 2 bases, the J end by 4 bases, with 12 bases between. The CDR3 here is CAWSPTAPNQPQHF. The CDR3 DNA reads TGTGCCTGGAGTCCGACAGCACCGAATCAGCCCCAGCATTTT.

The table lists this clone with a count of one. The rearrangement joins TRBV30 to TRBJ1-2; D unclear. CDR1 GTSNPN and CDR2 SVGIG come from the germline V gene (reference sequence). The CDR3 spans 13 residues. Trimming took 0 bases from V and 7 from J, leaving 12 bases between them. The CDR3 bases are TGTGCCTGGAGTGTAAATCCCGGGAGTGGCTACACCTTC. Its protein is CAWSVNPGSGYTF.

Here the CDR3 DNA reads TGTGCCAGCAGCCTCGACAGGGGTCGGGAGCAGTACTTC. It is translated as CASSLDRGREQYF. This sequence joins TRBV5-4 and TRBJ2-7, with 8 bases that match TRBD1. With 4 bases clipped from V and 7 bases from J, the junction kept 7 bases outside the gene matches. This CDR3 has 13 residues. The V gene's germline CDR1 is SGHNT and CDR2 YYREEE (reference sequence).

The rearrangement links TRBV7-9 to TRBJ1-2, with 9 positions matching TRBD1. This CDR3 has 15 residues. In germline, CDR1 is SEHNR, CDR2 FQNEAQ (reference sequence). J lost 5 bases, V lost 5 bases, and 9 bases had no gene match. The CDR3 DNA reads TGTGCCAGCAGCCCTACAGGGGGCCTTCGGTATGGCTACACCTTC. It codes for CASSPTGGLRYGYTF.

This rearrangement joins TRBV18 to TRBJ1-2; TRBD1 is a possible D gene (5 bases). V was cut by 4 bases and J by 7 bases, with 22 bases left in between. Germline loops: CDR1 KGHSH, CDR2 LQKENI. The CDR3 is made up of 16 amino acids. The CDR3 DNA reads as TGTGCCAGCTCACTAAAAACCAGGGATTCTTCGGGTGGCTACACCTTC. Translation gives CASSLKTRDSSGGYTF.

The rearrangement links TRBV9 to TRBJ1-3; 7 bases fit TRBD1. V dropped 2 bases and J dropped 6; count of bases not matched to a gene: 8. Germline CDR1 reads SGDLS; CDR2 reads YYNGEE. The CDR3 loop spans 15 amino acids. The CDR3 sequence is CASSVNRGFANTIYF. The CDR3 coding sequence is TGTGCCAGCAGCGTCAACAGGGGTTTTGCAAACACCATATATTTT.

This chain links TRBV29-1 with TRBJ2-3; 7 bases line up with TRBD1. The CDR3 totals 15 residues. Unmatched junction bases numbered 12, after V lost 7 bases and J lost 2 bases. The germline V gene encodes CDR1 SQVTM and CDR2 ANQGSEA. The CDR3 nucleotides read TGCAGCGCTGTTGACAGGGCTTCTTCCACAGATACGCAGTATTTT. It is translated as CSAVDRASSTDTQYF.

This clone was found a few times. This chain uses TRBV6-5 with TRBJ2-1; D tentatively reads TRBD1 or TRBD2 (6 bases each). V gave up 6 bases and J gave up 8 bases, with 17 bases separating them. Germline V gene sequence: CDR1 MNHEY, CDR2 SVGAGI. The CDR3 runs 14 residues. For the CDR3, the DNA is TGTGCCAGCAGCCGGGGGACACGGGCCCATGAGCAGTTCTTC. As protein: CASSRGTRAHEQFF.

The rearrangement links TRBV18 to TRBJ2-1, with 12 bases identical to TRBD2. Germline V gene data show CDR1 as KGHSH and CDR2 as LQKENI. This CDR3 has 15 amino acids. V was clipped by 2 bases and J by 9 bases; unmatched bases: 5. CDR3 sequence (DNA): TGTGCCAGCTCACCAGAGACTAGCGGGAGTTTTGAGCAGTTCTTC. Translating gives CASSPETSGSFEQFF.

This chain links TRBV9 with TRBJ2-5, with TRBD2 identical over 14 bases. With V trimmed by 4 bases and J by 5 bases, 7 bases remained unmatched. This CDR3 region has 16 residues. CDR1 and CDR2 (germline): SGDLS, YYNGEE. CDR3 residues: CASSTARTSGRETQYF. CDR3 nucleotides: TGTGCCAGCAGCACCGCCCGGACTAGCGGGAGGGAGACCCAGTACTTC. Full variable domain (outside the CDR3, taken from reference TRBV9 and TRBJ2-5): DSGVTQTPKHLITATGQRVTLRCSPRSGDLSVYWYQQSLDQGLQFLIQYYNGEERAKGNILERFSAQQFPDLHSELNLSSLELGDSALYFCASSTARTSGRETQYFGPGTRLLVL.

The chain combines TRBV29-1 with TRBJ2-5; 14 bases fit TRBD2. This CDR3 is built from 15 residues. Germline values: CDR1 SQVTM, CDR2 ANQGSEA. The trim removed 7 bases at V and 5 bases at J, leaving 9 bases unmatched. CDR3 DNA: TGCAGCGCACTCGGGACTAGCGGGAGTAGCGAGACCCAGTACTTC. Its translation: CSALGTSGSSETQYF.

This chain joins TRBV14 and TRBJ2-3, with TRBD1 matching 11 bases. V was clipped by 2 bases and J by 4 bases; unmatched bases: 2. Germline V gives CDR1 SGHDN, CDR2 FVKESK. The CDR3 covers 15 residues. The CDR3 DNA reads TGTGCCAGCAGCCAACGGACAGGGGGCTCAGATACGCAGTATTTT. It encodes CASSQRTGGSDTQYF.

The chain is built from TRBV10-1 and TRBJ2-7; D remains ambiguous. The V and J ends lost 4 bases and 6 bases respectively, with 13 bases between them. The CDR3 length is 13 residues. Germline V CDR1 and CDR2: WNHNN, SYGVQD (reference sequence). The CDR3 bases are TGCGCCAGCAGTGTGCTCCGGACCGGCGAGCAGTACTTC. It yields the protein CASSVLRTGEQYF.

The chain carries TRBV28 and TRBJ2-3; D gene unclear. CDR3 length: 13 residues. Germline lookup yields CDR1 MDHEN and CDR2 SYDVKM. V gave up 1 base and J gave up 5 bases, with 7 bases separating them. CDR3 sequence (DNA): TGTGCCAGCAGTTTATTTTTGTTAGATACGCAGTATTTT. Protein: CASSLFLLDTQYF.

The chain has TRBV4-2 and TRBJ2-1, with 8 bases identical to TRBD1. The germline V gene encodes CDR1 LGHNA and CDR2 YNFKEQ. J lost 7 bases, V lost 0 bases, and 11 bases had no gene match. The CDR3 loop spans 17 amino acids. CDR3 in DNA: TGTGCCAGCAGCCAAGAAGGCGACAGGGGATGGTCAAATGAGCAGTTCTTC. Its translation: CASSQEGDRGWSNEQFF.

The V and J genes are TRBV27 and TRBJ2-3, with D perhaps matching TRBD1 (5 bases). The germline V gene encodes CDR1 MNHEY and CDR2 SMNVEV (reference sequence). The CDR3 spans 14 residues. V lost 7 bases and J 2 bases, leaving 13 bases between the germline ends. The CDR3 bases are TGTGCCAGCACATCGACAGATAACACAGATACGCAGTATTTT. This sequence encodes CASTSTDNTDTQYF.